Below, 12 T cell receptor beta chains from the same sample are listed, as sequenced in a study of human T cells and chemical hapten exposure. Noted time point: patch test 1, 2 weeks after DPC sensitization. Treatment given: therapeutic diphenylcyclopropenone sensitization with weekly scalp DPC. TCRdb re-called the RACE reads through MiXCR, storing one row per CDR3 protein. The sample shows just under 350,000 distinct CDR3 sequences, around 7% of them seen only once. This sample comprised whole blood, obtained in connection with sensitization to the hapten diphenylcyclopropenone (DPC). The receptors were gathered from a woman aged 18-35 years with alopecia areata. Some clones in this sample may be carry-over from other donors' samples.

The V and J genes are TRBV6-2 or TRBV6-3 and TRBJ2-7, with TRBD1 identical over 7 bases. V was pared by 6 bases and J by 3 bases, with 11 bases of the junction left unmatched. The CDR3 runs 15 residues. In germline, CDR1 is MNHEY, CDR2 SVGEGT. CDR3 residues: CASSYETGTDYEQYF. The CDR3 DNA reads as TGTGCCAGCAGCTATGAAACCGGGACAGACTACGAGCAGTACTTC.

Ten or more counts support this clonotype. The CDR3 reads CASSYDSFNTGELFF. The CDR3 DNA reads TGTGCCAGCAGTTACGACAGTTTCAACACCGGGGAGCTGTTTTTT. This chain connects TRBV5-6 to TRBJ2-2; perhaps TRBD1 as D (5 bases). CDR3 size: 15 residues. Germline CDR1 SGHDT, CDR2 YYEEEE. V lost 5 bases and J 2 bases, leaving 13 bases between the germline ends.

CDR3 amino acids: CASSYLPGGSGGYTF. The CDR3, as DNA: TGTGCCAGCAGTTATTTGCCCGGAGGTTCGGGAGGCTACACCTTC. The chain has TRBV2 and TRBJ1-2, with D unclear. Trimming left V 5 bases short and J 8 bases short, with 21 bases between. The germline V gene encodes CDR1 SNHLY and CDR2 FYNNEI. The CDR3 length is 15 residues.

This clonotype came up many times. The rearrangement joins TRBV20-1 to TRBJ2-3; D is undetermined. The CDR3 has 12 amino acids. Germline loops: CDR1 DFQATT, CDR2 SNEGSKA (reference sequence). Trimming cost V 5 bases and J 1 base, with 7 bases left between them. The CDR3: CSAPSGTDTQYF. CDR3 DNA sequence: TGCAGTGCTCCCTCCGGCACAGATACGCAGTATTTT.

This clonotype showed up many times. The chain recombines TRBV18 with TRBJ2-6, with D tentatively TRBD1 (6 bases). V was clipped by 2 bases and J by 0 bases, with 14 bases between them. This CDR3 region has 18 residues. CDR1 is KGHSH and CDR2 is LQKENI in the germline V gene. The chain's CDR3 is CASSPAQGVASGANVLTF. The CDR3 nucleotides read TGTGCCAGCTCACCAGCACAGGGCGTAGCCTCTGGGGCCAACGTCCTGACTTTC.

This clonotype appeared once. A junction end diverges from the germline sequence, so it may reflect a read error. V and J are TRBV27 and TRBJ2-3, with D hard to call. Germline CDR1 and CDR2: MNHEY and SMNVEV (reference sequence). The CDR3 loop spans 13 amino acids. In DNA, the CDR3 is TGTGCCAGCAGGTTATCTATCCGGGCCACGCAGTATTTT. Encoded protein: CASRLSIRATQYF.

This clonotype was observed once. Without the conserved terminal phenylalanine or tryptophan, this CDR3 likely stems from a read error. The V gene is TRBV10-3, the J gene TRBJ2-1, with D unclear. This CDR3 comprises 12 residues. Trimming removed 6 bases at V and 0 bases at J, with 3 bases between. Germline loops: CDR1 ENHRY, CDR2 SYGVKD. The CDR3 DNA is TGTGCCATCAGCCGCTCCTACAATGAGCAGTTCCTC. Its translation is CAISRSYNEQFL.

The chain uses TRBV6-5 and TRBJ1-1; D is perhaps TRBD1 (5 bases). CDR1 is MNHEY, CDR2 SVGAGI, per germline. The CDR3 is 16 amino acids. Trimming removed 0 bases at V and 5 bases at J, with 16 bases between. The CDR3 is CASSYSRKVRVTEAFF. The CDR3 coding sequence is TGTGCCAGCAGTTACTCCCGAAAGGTCAGGGTGACTGAAGCTTTCTTT.

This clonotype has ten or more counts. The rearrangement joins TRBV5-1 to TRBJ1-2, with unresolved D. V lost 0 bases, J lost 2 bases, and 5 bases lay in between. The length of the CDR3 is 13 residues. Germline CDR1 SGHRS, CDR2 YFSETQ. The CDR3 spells CASSLEGNYGYTF. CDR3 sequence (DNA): TGCGCCAGCAGCTTGGAGGGAAACTATGGCTACACCTTC.

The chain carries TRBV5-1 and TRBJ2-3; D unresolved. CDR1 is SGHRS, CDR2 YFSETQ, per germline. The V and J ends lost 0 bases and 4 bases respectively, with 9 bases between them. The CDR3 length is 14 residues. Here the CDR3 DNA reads TGCGCCAGCAGCTTGGAAGCTATAGCAGATACGCAGTATTTT. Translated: CASSLEAIADTQYF.

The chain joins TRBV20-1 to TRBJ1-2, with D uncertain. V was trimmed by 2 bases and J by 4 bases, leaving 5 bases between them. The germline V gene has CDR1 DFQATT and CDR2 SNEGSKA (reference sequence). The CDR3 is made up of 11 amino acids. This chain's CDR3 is CSARKGYGYTF. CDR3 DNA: TGCAGTGCTAGAAAGGGCTATGGCTACACCTTC.

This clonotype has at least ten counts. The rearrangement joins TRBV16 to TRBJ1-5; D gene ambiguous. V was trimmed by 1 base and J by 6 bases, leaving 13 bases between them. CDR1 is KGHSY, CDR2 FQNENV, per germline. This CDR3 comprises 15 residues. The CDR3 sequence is CASSQLGRVGQPQHF. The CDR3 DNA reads TGTGCCAGCAGCCAATTGGGAAGGGTTGGTCAGCCCCAGCATTTT.